A single sample gave rise to the 14 T cell receptor beta chains below, sequenced in a study of response to subunit inactivated influenza vaccine. TCRdb re-analysed the RT-PCR reads in MiXCR, keeping a single row per CDR3 protein. The sample lists some 500,000 distinct CDR3 sequences, 13% seen once, with over 10% in the top ten. The sample in question was PBMCs from blood, obtained about 6 weeks after vaccination. All receptors derive from a man aged 45-60 years who received an inactivated influenza vaccine.

This clonotype has only a few counts. The chain has TRBV28 and TRBJ2-3; D remains unclear. This CDR3 contains 15 residues. Germline CDR1 is MDHEN and CDR2 is SYDVKM. The V gene lost 4 bases and the J gene lost 1 base, with 12 bases spanning the gap. DNA for the CDR3: TGTGCCAGCAGTTCGTGGATCTATGGCACAGATACGCAGTATTTT. It is translated as CASSSWIYGTDTQYF.

The table lists this clonotype with many counts. One junction end does not reproduce the germline sequence, and a read error may be involved. This chain uses TRBV6-2 or TRBV6-3 with TRBJ2-1, with no clear D. CDR1 and CDR2 (germline): MNHEY, SVGEGT. This CDR3 comprises 11 residues. The CDR3 sequence: CASSYPDQKIF. DNA of the CDR3: TGTGCCAGCAGTTACCCCGACCAGAAGATCTTC.

This clonotype was counted at least ten times. The chain couples TRBV12-3 or TRBV12-4 to TRBJ1-4; D unclear. V lost 6 bases and J 8 bases, leaving 19 bases between the germline ends. The CDR3 is made up of 15 amino acids. The DNA of the CDR3 is TGTGCCAGCAGGCTCGGAACAGCGTCGGGCGAAAAACTGTTTTTT. This gives the protein CASRLGTASGEKLFF.

The V gene is TRBV20-1, the J gene TRBJ2-7; TRBD2 matches at 14 bases. The CDR3 runs to 13 residues. Trimming at V came to 4 bases and at J to 6 bases, leaving 2 bases not matched to a gene. In germline, CDR1 is DFQATT, CDR2 SNEGSKA (reference sequence). In DNA form, the CDR3 reads TGCAGTGCTACCGGGACTAGCGGGGGCGAGCAGTACTTC. It encodes CSATGTSGGEQYF.

The chain combines TRBV4-1 with TRBJ2-7; 12 bases line up with TRBD2. The length of the CDR3 is 16 residues. The V gene's germline CDR1 is MGHRA and CDR2 YSYEKL. With 4 bases clipped from V and 1 base from J, the junction kept 5 bases outside the gene matches. CDR3 residues: CASSPMTSGRSYEQYF. For the CDR3, the DNA is TGCGCCAGCAGCCCCATGACTAGCGGGAGATCCTACGAGCAGTACTTC.

In this sample, this clonotype turned up a few times. V usage is TRBV10-3 and J usage is TRBJ2-5, with no clear D. Germline-derived CDR1 and CDR2 are ENHRY and SYGVKD. CDR3 length equals 16 residues. Trimming took 0 bases from V and 1 from J, leaving 12 bases between them. CDR3 nucleotides: TGTGCCATCAGTGAGTCTGGACCCTCGGGCCAAGAGACCCAGTACTTC. Protein: CAISESGPSGQETQYF.

This clonotype was counted a few times. This chain joins TRBV20-1 and TRBJ1-6; tentatively, D is TRBD1 (5 bases). The CDR3 sequence is 13 residues long. Germline V gives CDR1 DFQATT, CDR2 SNEGSKA (reference sequence). This CDR3 reads CGNRPSLNSPLHF. DNA for the CDR3: TGCGGCAACAGGCCTTCTCTTAATTCACCCCTCCACTTT.

This clonotype showed up many times. The V gene is TRBV7-2, the J gene TRBJ2-7, with 8 bases lining up with TRBD1. Germline loops: CDR1 SGHTA, CDR2 FQGNSA. Trimming removed 5 bases from V and 6 bases from J; junction bases left unmatched: 6. This CDR3 spans 13 amino acids. CDR3 loop: CASSLRDRPEQYF. CDR3 coding DNA: TGTGCCAGCAGCCTGCGGGACAGGCCCGAGCAGTACTTC.

The CDR3 loop is CASTSDTGAGANVLTF. In DNA, the CDR3 is TGTGCCAGCACTTCCGATACAGGGGCCGGGGCCAACGTCCTGACTTTC. The genes are TRBV6-2 or TRBV6-3 and TRBJ2-6; TRBD1 aligns across 7 bases. V shed 7 bases and J 4 bases; nucleotides not matched to a gene: 10. This CDR3 spans 16 amino acids. The germline CDR1 and CDR2 sequences are MNHEY and SVGEGT.

A word on this clonotype: At one end the junction does not follow the germline gene, possibly because of a read error. The J gene is TRBJ2-2, the V gene TRBV2; 16 bases fit TRBD2. The germline V gene encodes CDR1 SNHLY and CDR2 FYNNEI. The CDR3 runs to 19 residues. The CDR3 spells CAISLPTGTSGRAIGELFF. CDR3 DNA sequence: TGTGCCATCAGTTTACCGACAGGGACTAGCGGGAGGGCCATCGGGGAGCTGTTTTTT.

The chain is built from TRBV4-1 and TRBJ2-5; TRBD2 matches at 14 bases. Germline loops: CDR1 MGHRA, CDR2 YSYEKL. CDR3 size: 18 residues. J was trimmed by 5 bases and V by 0 bases; bases with no gene match: 8. The CDR3 loop reads CASSQDATSGGAGETQYF. CDR3 nucleotide sequence: TGCGCCAGCAGCCAAGACGCGACTAGCGGGGGGGCCGGCGAGACCCAGTACTTC.

This clonotype was seen ten or more times. The chain recombines TRBV20-1 with TRBJ1-2; D is ambiguous. From germline, CDR1 is DFQATT and CDR2 SNEGSKA (reference sequence). This CDR3 spans 9 amino acids. Trimming left V 3 bases short and J 8 bases short, with 4 bases between. CDR3 nucleotides: TGCAGTGCTAGTTGGGGCTACACCTTC. Translation: CSASWGYTF.

This chain joins TRBV6-1 and TRBJ2-1, with 8 bases that match TRBD1. The CDR3 has 13 amino acids. The V gene end was trimmed by 9 bases and the J gene end by 3 bases; junction bases not matched to a gene: 4. Germline V CDR1 and CDR2: MNHNS, SASEGT. The CDR3 DNA sequence: TGTGCCAGAGGAACAGGGGGCTACAATGAGCAGTTCTTC. Translating gives CARGTGGYNEQFF.

This clonotype was detected only a few times. The V and J genes are TRBV4-1 and TRBJ1-3, with D unclear. V dropped 4 bases and J dropped 2 bases, with 12 bases sitting between them. The V gene's germline CDR1 is MGHRA and CDR2 YSYEKL. This CDR3 region has 15 residues. The CDR3 region is CASSRTPFTGNTIYF. CDR3 coding DNA: TGCGCCAGCAGCCGCACCCCCTTTACTGGAAACACCATATATTTT.